A single sample gave rise to the 19 T cell receptor beta chains below, sequenced in a study of CD8 T cells in Susac syndrome. With random hexamers, roughly 0.5 to 1 ug RNA was reverse transcribed. TCRdb used MiXCR to reprocess the immunoSEQ multiplex PCR reads, holding one entry per CDR3 protein. The sample holds some 160,000 distinct CDR3 sequences, 90% to 95% seen once. The sample taken for sequencing was CD8+ T cells from PBMCs. Source of these receptors: a human donor with multiple sclerosis.

V gene TRBV20-1 combines with J gene TRBJ2-4, with D possibly being TRBD1 or TRBD2 (5 bases each). The V gene lost 4 bases and the J gene lost 9 bases, with 10 bases spanning the gap. The CDR3 length is 11 residues. Germline loops: CDR1 DFQATT, CDR2 SNEGSKA (reference sequence). The CDR3 DNA reads as TGCAGTGCTACGATCGGGGCCATTCAGTACTTC. Its protein is CSATIGAIQYF.

This clonotype was observed once. V and J are TRBV20-1 and TRBJ2-7; D perhaps matches TRBD1 (6 bases). V was cut by 5 bases and J by 4 bases, with 18 bases left in between. The germline V gene has CDR1 DFQATT and CDR2 SNEGSKA (reference sequence). This CDR3 has 14 residues. As DNA, the CDR3 is TGCAGTGCTTCCGAGGGCCCTAGGGGGTACGAGCAGTACTTC. This codes for CSASEGPRGYEQYF.

The rearrangement uses TRBV2 and TRBJ2-5; 8 bases match TRBD1. Germline CDR1 is SNHLY and CDR2 is FYNNEI. V was clipped by 7 bases and J by 5 bases; unmatched bases: 9. The CDR3 length is 14 residues. CDR3 region: CASTIGQGMETQYF. DNA for the CDR3: TGTGCCAGCACTATAGGACAGGGAATGGAGACCCAGTACTTC.

This chain uses TRBV7-9 with TRBJ2-5; D is perhaps TRBD1 or TRBD2 (6 bases each). V gave up 10 bases and J gave up 5 bases, with 14 bases separating them. This CDR3 is built from 12 residues. Germline lookup yields CDR1 SEHNR and CDR2 FQNEAQ (reference sequence). The CDR3 coding sequence is TGTGCCACCACAAGGGGGAGGGAGACCCAGTACTTC. Translating gives CATTRGRETQYF. The variable domain in full, completed from reference TRBV7-9 and TRBJ2-5, reads DTGVSQNPRHKITKRGQNVTFRCDPISEHNRLYWYRQTLGQGPEFLTYFQNEAQLEKSRLLSDRFSAERPKGSFSTLEIQRTEQGDSAMYLCATTRGRETQYFGPGTRLLVL.

In its sample, this clonotype was seen once. The V call is TRBV2, the J call TRBJ2-1; D gene uncertain. Trimming removed 4 bases from V and 6 bases from J, with 13 bases in between. The CDR3 runs to 14 residues. The germline CDR1 and CDR2 sequences are SNHLY and FYNNEI. In nucleotides, the CDR3 is TGTGCCAGCAGTGGACTGGTCAGCCTCAATGAGCAGTTCTTC. It encodes CASSGLVSLNEQFF. Looking up the rest from reference TRBV2 and TRBJ2-1 gives the full variable domain: EPEVTQTPSHQVTQMGQEVILRCVPISNHLYFYWYRQILGQKVEFLVSFYNNEISEKSEIFDDQFSVERPDGSNFTLKIRSTKLEDSAMYFCASSGLVSLNEQFFGPGTRLTVL.

V gene TRBV2 combines with J gene TRBJ2-4; 11 nucleotides agree with TRBD2. CDR3 length: 15 residues. Germline trimming cut 7 bases from V and 7 bases from J; bases unmatched to any gene: 9. Germline V gives CDR1 SNHLY, CDR2 FYNNEI. The CDR3 DNA reads TGTGCCAGCACCCACCTACTAGCGGGAGATAACATTCAGTACTTC. Translated: CASTHLLAGDNIQYF.

The count of this clonotype is one. The CDR3 nucleotides are TGTGCCAGCAGTCCGACAGGGCGGGTAATGGAGACCCAGTACTTC. It encodes CASSPTGRVMETQYF. The gene calls are TRBV27 and TRBJ2-5; 7 bases align to TRBD1. The J segment lost 5 bases and the V segment lost 5 bases, leaving 11 bases of the junction unmatched. This CDR3 contains 15 residues. Germline values: CDR1 MNHEY, CDR2 SMNVEV (reference sequence).

The rearrangement uses TRBV10-3 and TRBJ2-5, with 7 bases identical to TRBD1. The CDR3 is 14 amino acids. Trimming took 4 bases from V and 1 from J; bases not matched to a gene: 3. The germline V gene encodes CDR1 ENHRY and CDR2 SYGVKD. The CDR3 region has the DNA TGTGCCATCAGTGGGGGACAGCTCCAAGAGACCCAGTACTTC. Translated, it gives CAISGGQLQETQYF.

The chain combines TRBV25-1 with TRBJ2-7; tentative D call: TRBD2 (5 bases). Per the germline V gene, CDR1 is MGHDK and CDR2 is SYGVNS. Trimming cost V 0 bases and J 4 bases, with 13 bases left between them. The CDR3 runs to 15 residues. Here the CDR3 DNA reads TGTGCCAGCAGTGAATACGGGGAGACGGGATACGAGCAGTACTTC. It codes for CASSEYGETGYEQYF.

This clonotype was recorded once. The V call is TRBV30, the J call TRBJ1-1, with 8 bases matching TRBD1. Trimming cost V 5 bases and J 1 base; bases outside gene matches: 3. The V gene's germline CDR1 is GTSNPN and CDR2 SVGIG (reference sequence). The CDR3 loop spans 13 amino acids. This CDR3 is CAWSGTGNTEAFF. CDR3 in DNA: TGTGCCTGGTCTGGGACAGGGAACACTGAAGCTTTCTTT.

The CDR3: CATSANGVGQPQHF. CDR3 nucleotide sequence: TGTGCCACCAGTGCCAACGGGGTGGGTCAGCCCCAGCATTTT. V gene TRBV24-1 combines with J gene TRBJ1-5; D is undetermined. The CDR3 covers 14 residues. The V end was cut by 5 bases, the J end by 6 bases, with 13 bases between. Germline-derived CDR1 and CDR2 are KGHDR and SFDVKD.

The chain joins TRBV27 to TRBJ2-7; no reliable D call. The CDR3 length is 14 residues. Germline V CDR1 and CDR2: MNHEY, SMNVEV (reference sequence). Trimming left V 7 bases short and J 0 bases short, with 13 bases between. Here the CDR3 DNA reads TGTGCCAGCACCTCTTGGCGGAGCTCCTACGAGCAGTACTTC. Encoded protein: CASTSWRSSYEQYF.

This chain links TRBV12-3 or TRBV12-4 with TRBJ2-1, with 9 bases fitting TRBD2. J lost 12 bases, V lost 5 bases, and 8 bases had no gene match. The CDR3 contains 13 residues. The CDR3 here is CASSSGGPQGQFF. The CDR3, as DNA: TGTGCCAGCAGTAGCGGGGGGCCCCAGGGGCAGTTCTTC.

This chain uses TRBV5-6 with TRBJ2-6, with a weak D call TRBD1 (5 bases). The ends were cut back, 0 bases at V and 1 base at J, with 5 bases in the middle. The CDR3 has 15 amino acids. Germline V gene lookup returns CDR1 SGHDT and CDR2 YYEEEE. This CDR3 reads CASSLEGSGANVLTF. In nucleotides, the CDR3 is TGTGCCAGCAGCTTGGAGGGGTCTGGGGCCAACGTCCTGACTTTC.

The chain joins TRBV5-1 to TRBJ2-1; D possibly corresponds to TRBD2 (6 bases). The CDR3 extends over 13 amino acids. Trimming stripped 10 bases from V and 3 bases from J, with 14 bases between. Germline-derived CDR1 and CDR2 are SGHRS and YFSETQ. The CDR3 spells CASREMFYNEQFF. The CDR3, as DNA: TGCGCCTCCCGGGAGATGTTCTACAATGAGCAGTTCTTC.

This clonotype was seen once. This chain uses TRBV5-4 with TRBJ2-7, with TRBD2 matching 7 bases. Germline values: CDR1 SGHNT, CDR2 YYREEE (reference sequence). Trimming at V came to 5 bases and at J to 6 bases, leaving 11 bases not matched to a gene. The CDR3 has 14 amino acids. The CDR3 is CASRPDTSGGEQYF. CDR3 nucleotide sequence: TGTGCCAGCAGACCGGACACCTCGGGGGGCGAGCAGTACTTC. Variable domain in full (rest from reference TRBV5-4 and TRBJ2-7): ETGVTQSPTHLIKTRGQQVTLRCSSQSGHNTVSWYQQALGQGPQFIFQYYREEENGRGNFPPRFSGLQFPNYSSELNVNALELDDSALYLCASRPDTSGGEQYFGPGTRLTVT.

V usage is TRBV23-1 and J usage is TRBJ2-1; D perhaps matches TRBD2 (5 bases). TRBV23-1 counts as an open reading frame of uncertain function. The CDR3 contains 15 residues. Trimming took off 2 bases at V and 7 bases at J, with 15 bases between the two ends. CDR3 nucleotide sequence: TGCGCCAGCAGTCAACTAGCCAGAAGGAAAAATGAGCAGTTCTTC. Translated, it gives CASSQLARRKNEQFF.

The chain uses TRBV19 and TRBJ2-1; 7 positions agree with TRBD1. The germline gives CDR1 LNHDA, CDR2 SQIVND (reference sequence). The CDR3 is made up of 17 amino acids. V was pared by 4 bases and J by 2 bases, with 11 bases of the junction left unmatched. CDR3 bases: TGTGCCAGTAGTAACCTGCGACAGGGCCTCCCCTACAATGAGCAGTTCTTC. This encodes CASSNLRQGLPYNEQFF.

V usage is TRBV20-1 and J usage is TRBJ1-2; TRBD1 is a possible D gene (6 bases). Trimming shortened V by 4 bases and J by 10 bases, and 13 bases separated the two germline ends. This CDR3 spans 11 amino acids. Germline CDR1 reads DFQATT; CDR2 reads SNEGSKA (reference sequence). CDR3 amino acids: CSAIWDTFYTF. Here the CDR3 DNA reads TGCAGTGCTATATGGGACACATTCTACACCTTC.